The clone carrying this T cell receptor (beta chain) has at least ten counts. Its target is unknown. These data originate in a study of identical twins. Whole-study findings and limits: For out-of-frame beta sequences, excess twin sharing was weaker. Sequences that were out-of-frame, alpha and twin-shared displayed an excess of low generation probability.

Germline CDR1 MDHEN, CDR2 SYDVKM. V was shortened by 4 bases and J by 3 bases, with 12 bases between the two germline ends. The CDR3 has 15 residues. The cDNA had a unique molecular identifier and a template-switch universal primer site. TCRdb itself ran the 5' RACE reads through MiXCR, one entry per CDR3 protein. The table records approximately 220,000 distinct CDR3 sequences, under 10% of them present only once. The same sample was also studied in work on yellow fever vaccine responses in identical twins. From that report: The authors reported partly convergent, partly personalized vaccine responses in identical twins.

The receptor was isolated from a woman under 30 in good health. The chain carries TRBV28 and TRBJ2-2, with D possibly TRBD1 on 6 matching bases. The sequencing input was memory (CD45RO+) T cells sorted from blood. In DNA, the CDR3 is TGTGCCAGCAGTTCCGACAGGACCTACACCGGGGAGCTGTTTTTT. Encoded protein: CASSSDRTYTGELFF.